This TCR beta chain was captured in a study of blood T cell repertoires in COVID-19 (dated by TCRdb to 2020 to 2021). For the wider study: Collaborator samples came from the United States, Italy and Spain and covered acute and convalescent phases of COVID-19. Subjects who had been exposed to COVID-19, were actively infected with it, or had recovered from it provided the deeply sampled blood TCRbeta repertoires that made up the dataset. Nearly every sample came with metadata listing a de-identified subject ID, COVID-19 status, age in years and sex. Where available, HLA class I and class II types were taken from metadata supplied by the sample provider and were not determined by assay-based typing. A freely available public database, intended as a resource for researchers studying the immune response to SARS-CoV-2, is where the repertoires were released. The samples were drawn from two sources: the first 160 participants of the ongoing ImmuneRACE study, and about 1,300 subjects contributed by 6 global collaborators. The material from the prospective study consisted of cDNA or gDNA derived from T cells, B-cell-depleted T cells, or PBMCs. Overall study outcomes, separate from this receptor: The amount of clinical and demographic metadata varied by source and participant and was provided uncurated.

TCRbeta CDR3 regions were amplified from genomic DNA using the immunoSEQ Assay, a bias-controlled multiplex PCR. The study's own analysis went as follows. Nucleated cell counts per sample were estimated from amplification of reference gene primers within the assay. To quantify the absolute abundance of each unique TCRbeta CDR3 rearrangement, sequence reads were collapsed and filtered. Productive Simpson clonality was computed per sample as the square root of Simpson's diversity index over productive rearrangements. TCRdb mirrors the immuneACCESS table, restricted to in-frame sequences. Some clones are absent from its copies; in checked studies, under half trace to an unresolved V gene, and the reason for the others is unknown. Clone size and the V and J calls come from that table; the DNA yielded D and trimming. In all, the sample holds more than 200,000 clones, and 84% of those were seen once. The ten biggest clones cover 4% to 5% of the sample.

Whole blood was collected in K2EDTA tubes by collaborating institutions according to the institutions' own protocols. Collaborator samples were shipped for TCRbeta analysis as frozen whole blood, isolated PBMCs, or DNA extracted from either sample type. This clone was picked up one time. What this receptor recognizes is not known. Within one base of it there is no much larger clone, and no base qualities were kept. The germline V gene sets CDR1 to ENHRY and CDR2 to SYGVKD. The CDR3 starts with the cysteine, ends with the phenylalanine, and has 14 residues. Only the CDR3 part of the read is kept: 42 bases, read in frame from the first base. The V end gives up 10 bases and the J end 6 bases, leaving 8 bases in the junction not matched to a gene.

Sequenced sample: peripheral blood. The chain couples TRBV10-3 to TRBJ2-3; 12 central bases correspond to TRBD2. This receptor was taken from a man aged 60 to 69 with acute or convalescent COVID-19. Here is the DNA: TGTGCCACCTCACTAGCGGGGGGCTCGGATACGCAGTATTTT. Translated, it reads CATSLAGGSDTQYF.